The rows below give T cell receptor beta chains drawn from one sample of a study of cytomegalovirus exposure and HLA in healthy donors. Using immunoSEQ multiplex PCR, the repertoire was profiled, and TCRdb retains in-frame clones only, with some absent. In the table there are about 140,000 clones, approximately 84% of which are singletons. Sequencing input: PBMCs. These receptors originate from a man aged 30 to 39 in good health and CMV-seropositive. Both conserved end residues are part of each CDR3. The D gene is left open where the match is weak. Some rows have no size entry. The others give once, few or many, or a class for an expanded clone.

clone size	V gene	D gene	J gene	CDR3 DNA	CDR3 protein
once	TRBV5-4	.	TRBJ2-2	TGTGCCAGCAGCGTAGGCGGGACCGGGGAGCTGTTTTTT	CASSVGGTGELFF
.	TRBV5-1	.	TRBJ1-2	TGCGCCAGCAGCTTGACCCAGGGATATGGCTACACCTTC	CASSLTQGYGYTF
.	TRBV19	.	TRBJ1-4	TGTGCCAGTAGTATGGTTGGAGCAACTAATGAAAAACTGTTTTTT	CASSMVGATNEKLFF
.	TRBV9	.	TRBJ2-1	TGTGCCAGCAGCGTAGTGGGGAGTGGGGTCTTCAATGAGCAGTTCTTC	CASSVVGSGVFNEQFF
.	TRBV2	TRBD2	TRBJ2-2	TGTGCCAGCAGCGGAAAGGGACTAGCGGCCGGGGAGCTGTTTTTT	CASSGKGLAAGELFF
.	TRBV4-1	.	TRBJ1-1	TGCGCCAGCAGCCGAGAGGTCACTCTCATGAACACTGAAGCTTTCTTT	CASSREVTLMNTEAFF
.	TRBV5-1	TRBD2	TRBJ2-3	TGCGCCAGCAGCTCCCTTGGCGGGGGGACCACAGATACGCAGTATTTT	CASSSLGGGTTDTQYF
.	TRBV7-6	.	TRBJ2-1	TGTGCCAGCAGCGCAGACTTCTACAGGGTGTACAATGAGCAGTTCTTC	CASSADFYRVYNEQFF
.	TRBV27	TRBD2	TRBJ2-1	TGTGCCAGCAGTTTATTAGCGGGAGCCTACAATGAGCAGTTCTTC	CASSLLAGAYNEQFF
.	TRBV30	.	TRBJ2-1	TGTGCCTGGAGTAGACCTGGCGGAAGCTCCTACAATGAGCAGTTCTTC	CAWSRPGGSSYNEQFF
once	TRBV10-3	.	TRBJ1-5	TGTGCCATCAGTCCCGGGAGGGAAAAACATAGCAATCAGCCCCAGCATTTT	CAISPGREKHSNQPQHF
.	TRBV7-3	.	TRBJ2-2	TGTGCCAGCAGCCACATGAATGTACCGAACACCGGGGAGCTGTTTTTT	CASSHMNVPNTGELFF
.	TRBV10-3	TRBD2	TRBJ2-2	TGTGCCGTTGGGACGACCGGGACGGGAGGCACCGGGGAGCTGTTTTTT	CAVGTTGTGGTGELFF
.	TRBV19	TRBD2	TRBJ2-7	TGTGCCAGTAGTATAGGGGCTAGCGGGAGGGACGAGCAGTACTTC	CASSIGASGRDEQYF
once	TRBV11-2	.	TRBJ1-5	TGTGCCAGCAGCTTAGGGCAGGGGTTCAATCAGCCCCAGCATTTT	CASSLGQGFNQPQHF